This entry concerns a single T cell receptor beta chain. What it recognizes is unknown. Germline CDR1 and CDR2: SGHRS and YFSETQ. CDR3 length: 13 amino acids. V dropped 10 bases and J dropped 0 bases, with 10 bases sitting between them. This specimen belongs to a study of T cell responses to AZD1222 COVID-19 vaccine. Study conclusions and caveats: Females outnumbered males among donors, who were mostly white British; clonal diversity was possibly underestimated.

Assay used: immunoSEQ multiplex PCR; TCRdb lists only in-frame clones, some missing. The table shows 95,000 to 150,000 clones, with over 85% occurring only once. The clonotype was recovered from an adult in good health. This material consisted of peripheral blood, taken on day 0 of AZD1222 vaccination. The rearrangement joins TRBV5-1 to TRBJ1-4; D remains ambiguous. The CDR3: CASGTATNEKLFF. In DNA form, the CDR3 reads TGCGCCTCGGGAACCGCAACTAATGAAAAACTGTTTTTT. Together with reference TRBV5-1 and TRBJ1-4, the CDR3 gives the full variable domain: KAGVTQTPRYLIKTRGQQVTLSCSPISGHRSVSWYQQTPGQGLQFLFEYFSETQRNKGNFPGRFSGRQFSNSRSEMNVSTLELGDSALYLCASGTATNEKLFFGSGTQLSVL.